The clone carrying this TCR beta chain appeared a few times. The target antigen is unknown. Germline CDR1 is DFQATT and CDR2 is SNEGSKA (reference sequence). This CDR3 comprises 13 residues. The sample belongs to a study of CD8 T cells in ankylosing spondylitis. Study-wide results and caveats: Researchers reportedly found disease-linked clones significantly enriched in matched ankylosing spondylitis synovial fluid. Previous work reported some of these motif variants in the synovial fluid and blood of reactive arthritis. Ankylosing spondylitis blood seemed to carry a telltale TCR beta motif made of about 8 highly homologous variants. Clones linked to disease, bearing a CD8+ phenotype, were relatively rare in peripheral blood.

Making the TCR beta libraries involved quantitative 5'-RACE with molecular barcodes. One entry per CDR3 protein, called by TCRdb with MiXCR from the 5' RACE reads. Of approximately 300,000 distinct CDR3 sequences in the sample, less than 10% were seen once. J is TRBJ2-1 and V is TRBV20-1, with 8 bases identical to TRBD2. Material: blood, either unsorted or a sorted T cell fraction (not recorded which). The TCR was taken from a male donor with ankylosing spondylitis. CDR3 in amino acids: CSLTGLADNEQFF. The CDR3 region has the DNA TGCAGCCTAACAGGACTAGCAGACAATGAGCAGTTCTTC.